One and the same sample provided the 3 T cell receptor beta chains below, sequenced in a study of T cell responses to AZD1222 COVID-19 vaccine. TCRdb's copy holds only in-frame clones and misses some; the assay was immunoSEQ multiplex PCR. The repertoire includes 100,000 to 150,000 clones, approximately 89% of them detected once, and 3.5% to 5% sits in the top ten. Sequencing was performed on peripheral blood, taken 28 days after the second AZD1222 dose. These receptors originate from an adult who received the AZD1222 COVID-19 vaccine.

The chain is built from TRBV5-4 and TRBJ1-1, with D hard to call. The germline CDR1 and CDR2 sequences are SGHNT and YYREEE (reference sequence). The CDR3 length is 15 residues. V dropped 4 bases and J dropped 0 bases, with 13 bases sitting between them. The chain's CDR3 is CASSLARTMNTEAFF. CDR3 nucleotides: TGTGCCAGCAGCCTTGCTCGGACGATGAACACTGAAGCTTTCTTT. Full variable domain (outside the CDR3, taken from reference TRBV5-4 and TRBJ1-1): ETGVTQSPTHLIKTRGQQVTLRCSSQSGHNTVSWYQQALGQGPQFIFQYYREEENGRGNFPPRFSGLQFPNYSSELNVNALELDDSALYLCASSLARTMNTEAFFGQGTRLTVV.

V gene TRBV19 combines with J gene TRBJ2-2; D is perhaps TRBD1 (6 bases). In germline, CDR1 is LNHDA, CDR2 SQIVND (reference sequence). The CDR3 is made up of 15 amino acids. Trimming removed 7 bases from V and 5 bases from J, with 17 bases in between. The chain's CDR3 is CASKQDSRRTGELFF. CDR3 DNA sequence: TGTGCCAGTAAGCAGGACAGCCGAAGGACCGGGGAGCTGTTTTTT.

The chain employs TRBV6-2 or TRBV6-3 and TRBJ2-5; the match to TRBD2 covers 14 bases. This CDR3 spans 15 amino acids. CDR1 and CDR2 from the germline V gene are MNHEY and SVGEGT. V lost 5 bases, J lost 5 bases, and 4 bases stayed unmatched. The CDR3 DNA reads as TGTGCCAGCAGTAAGACTAGCGGGGGGGCGGAGACCCAGTACTTC. Translated: CASSKTSGGAETQYF.